This T cell receptor beta chain originates from a study of siplizumab effects on memory and regulatory T cells (dated by TCRdb to between 2018 and 2021). In terms of the full investigation: The study looked at the effect of siplizumab, an anti-CD2 antibody, on alloreactive T-cell subsets in allogeneic mixed lymphocyte reactions made from human PBMCs.

Overall study results and their limits: Of the alloreactive CD4+ clones that could be mapped, the Treg-derived share averaged around 70% with siplizumab compared with under 30% in control reactions. Because sequences below about 10^-5 frequency were poorly captured, only a minor fraction of alloreactive clones could be mapped to unstimulated subsets. Unstimulated naive T cells appeared to be more diverse than memory T cells, and naive cells seemed to make a substantial contribution to the alloresponse. A naive or memory phenotype could not be assigned to roughly 80-97% of proliferating CD4+ or CD8+ clones. Whether proliferating Tregs from siplizumab cultures were suppressive was not functionally confirmed. The cumulative frequency of alloreactive sequences traceable to unstimulated CD4+ memory T cells was significantly reduced by siplizumab.

The germline ends are 16 bases apart after V is trimmed by 5 bases and J by 2 bases. CDR1 and CDR2, looked up from the germline V gene, are SGHTA and FQGTGA. The cysteine opens and the phenylalanine closes a CDR3 of 15 amino acids. Here the CDR3 DNA is all that survives: 45 bases in frame from base 1. A note on this clone: It lacks a known antigen. Base qualities are not at hand, and no much larger clone is one base apart.

Library construction relied on the immunoSEQ multiplex PCR assay. The deep sequencing platform assayed around 95,000 TCR templates per sample. Genomic DNA extracted from sorted T cells was used for TCRbeta CDR3 sequencing. On the authors' methods: Clonal analysis of TCRbeta CDR3 data was done in the R programming language. Comparing unstimulated samples against CFSE-low samples taken after the reaction was how alloreactive CD4+ and CD8+ clones were defined. Alloreactive CD4+ clones were assigned to regulatory or non-regulatory origin by matching sequences to sorted unstimulated Treg and non-Treg repertoires. TCRdb took over this immuneACCESS table, retaining in-frame rearrangements with V and J assigned. Such tables are incomplete; in checked studies, under half of the missing clones stem from an unresolved V gene, and the remainder is unexplained. V and J calls and clone size are copied from that table; D and trimming were computed from the DNA. In this sample the table shows around 100,000 clones, 94% of which occur a single time. The top ten constitute 1% to 1.5% of the sample.

Sorted unstimulated T cells, along with proliferating T cells recovered from mixed lymphocyte reactions, underwent TCRbeta CDR3 sequencing. Fresh whole blood from ten to eleven HLA-typed healthy donors served as the source for isolating PBMCs. To map where alloreactive clones came from, unstimulated CD4+ non-regulatory T cells were FACS-sorted. Sequenced sample: non-Treg CD4+ T cells sorted from blood. Explained via the paper, the cell subset or site label denotes: FACS-sorted unstimulated CD4+ non-regulatory T cells. The sequence was collected from a human donor in good health. The chain is made from TRBV7-3 and TRBJ2-7; a tentative D match to TRBD2 spans 5 bases. The CDR3 sequence is CASSPSGKGAYEQYF. The DNA reads TGTGCCAGCAGCCCGTCGGGGAAGGGAGCCTACGAGCAGTACTTC.